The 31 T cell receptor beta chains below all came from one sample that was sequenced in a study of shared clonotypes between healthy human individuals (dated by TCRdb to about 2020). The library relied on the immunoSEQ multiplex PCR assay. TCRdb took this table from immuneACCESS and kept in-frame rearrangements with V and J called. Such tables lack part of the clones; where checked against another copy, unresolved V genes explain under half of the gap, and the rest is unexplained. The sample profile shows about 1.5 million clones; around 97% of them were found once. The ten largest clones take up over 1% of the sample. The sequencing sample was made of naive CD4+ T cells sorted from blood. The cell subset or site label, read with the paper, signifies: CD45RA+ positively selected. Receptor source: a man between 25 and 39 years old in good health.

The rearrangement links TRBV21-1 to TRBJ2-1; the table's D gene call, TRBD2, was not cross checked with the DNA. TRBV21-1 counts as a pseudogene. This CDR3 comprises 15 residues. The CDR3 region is CASSRVRGEPNEQFF. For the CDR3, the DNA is TGTGCCAGCAGTCGTGTTCGGGGAGAACCGAATGAGCAGTTCTTC.

CDR3 protein: CASGPMASGSYEQYF. The DNA of the CDR3 is TGCGCCAGCGGCCCTATGGCTAGCGGGAGCTACGAGCAGTACTTC. This chain connects TRBV5-1 to TRBJ2-7; 10 bases agree with TRBD2. The CDR3 covers 15 residues. Germline V gene sequence: CDR1 SGHRS, CDR2 YFSETQ. V shed 7 bases, J shed 3 bases, and the junction held 10 bases outside the gene matches.

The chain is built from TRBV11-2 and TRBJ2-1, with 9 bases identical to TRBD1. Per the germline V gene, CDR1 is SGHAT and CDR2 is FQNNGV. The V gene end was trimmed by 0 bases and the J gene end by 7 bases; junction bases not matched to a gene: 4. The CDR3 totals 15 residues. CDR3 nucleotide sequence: TGTGCCAGCAGCTTAGAGGGACAGGGTGGGAATGAGCAGTTCTTC. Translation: CASSLEGQGGNEQFF.

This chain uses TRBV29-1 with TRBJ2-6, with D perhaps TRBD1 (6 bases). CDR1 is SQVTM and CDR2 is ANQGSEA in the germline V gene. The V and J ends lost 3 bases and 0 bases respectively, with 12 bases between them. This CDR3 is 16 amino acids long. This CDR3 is CSVDTGMSSGANVLTF. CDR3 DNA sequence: TGCAGCGTTGATACAGGGATGAGCTCTGGGGCCAACGTCCTGACTTTC.

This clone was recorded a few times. The CDR3 coding sequence is TGCGCCAGCAGCTTGGTGTCTAGCGGCGAGCAGTACTTC. It specifies CASSLVSSGEQYF. This chain uses TRBV5-1 with TRBJ2-7, with 7 bases lining up with TRBD2. V lost 0 bases, J lost 6 bases, and 3 bases stayed unmatched. Per germline, CDR1 SGHRS and CDR2 YFSETQ. This CDR3 is built from 13 residues.

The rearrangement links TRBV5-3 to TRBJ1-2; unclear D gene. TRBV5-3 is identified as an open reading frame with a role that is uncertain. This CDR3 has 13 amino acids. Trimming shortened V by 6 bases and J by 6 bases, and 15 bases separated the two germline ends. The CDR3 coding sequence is TGTGCCAGAACTCCGGCAAGGGTCCATGGCTACACCTTC. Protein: CARTPARVHGYTF.

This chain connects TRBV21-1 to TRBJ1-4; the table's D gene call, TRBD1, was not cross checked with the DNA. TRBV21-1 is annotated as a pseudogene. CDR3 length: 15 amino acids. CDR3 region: CASSSRTGKKEKLFF. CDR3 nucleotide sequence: TGTGCCAGCAGCTCTCGGACAGGGAAAAAGGAAAAACTGTTTTTT.

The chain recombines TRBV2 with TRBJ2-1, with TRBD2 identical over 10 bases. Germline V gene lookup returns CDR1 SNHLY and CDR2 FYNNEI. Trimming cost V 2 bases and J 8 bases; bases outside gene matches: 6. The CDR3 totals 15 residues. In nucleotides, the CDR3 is TGTGCCAGCAGTGAATTGTCTAGCGGGAGCGATGAGCAGTTCTTC. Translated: CASSELSSGSDEQFF. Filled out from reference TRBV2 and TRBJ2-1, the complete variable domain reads EPEVTQTPSHQVTQMGQEVILRCVPISNHLYFYWYRQILGQKVEFLVSFYNNEISEKSEIFDDQFSVERPDGSNFTLKIRSTKLEDSAMYFCASSELSSGSDEQFFGPGTRLTVL.

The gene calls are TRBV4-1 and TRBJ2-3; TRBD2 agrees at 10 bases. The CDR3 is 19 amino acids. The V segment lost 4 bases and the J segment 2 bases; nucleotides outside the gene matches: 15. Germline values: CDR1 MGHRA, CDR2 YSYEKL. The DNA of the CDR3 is TGCGCCAGCAGCCTCCTCCCCAGCGGGAGGGCCTTTTACACAGATACGCAGTATTTT. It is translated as CASSLLPSGRAFYTDTQYF.

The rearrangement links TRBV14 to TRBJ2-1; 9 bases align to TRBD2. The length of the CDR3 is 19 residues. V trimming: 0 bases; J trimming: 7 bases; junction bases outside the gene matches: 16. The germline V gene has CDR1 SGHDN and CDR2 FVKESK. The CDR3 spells CASSQDRAQYGSGRNEQFF. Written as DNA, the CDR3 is TGTGCCAGCAGCCAAGATCGGGCCCAATACGGGAGCGGGAGGAATGAGCAGTTCTTC.

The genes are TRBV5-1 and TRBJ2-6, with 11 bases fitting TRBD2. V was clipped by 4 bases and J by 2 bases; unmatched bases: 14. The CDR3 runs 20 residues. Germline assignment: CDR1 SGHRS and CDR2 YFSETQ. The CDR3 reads CASSRQLAGVTGTGANVLTF. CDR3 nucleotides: TGCGCCAGCAGCCGGCAACTAGCGGGAGTTACGGGGACTGGGGCCAACGTCCTGACTTTC.

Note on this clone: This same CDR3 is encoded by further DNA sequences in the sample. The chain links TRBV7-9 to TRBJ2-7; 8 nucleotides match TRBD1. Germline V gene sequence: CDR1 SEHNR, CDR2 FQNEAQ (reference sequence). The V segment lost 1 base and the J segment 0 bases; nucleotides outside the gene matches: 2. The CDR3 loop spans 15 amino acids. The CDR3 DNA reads TGTGCCAGCAGCTTAGGACAGGGGAGCTCCTACGAGCAGTACTTC. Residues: CASSLGQGSSYEQYF.

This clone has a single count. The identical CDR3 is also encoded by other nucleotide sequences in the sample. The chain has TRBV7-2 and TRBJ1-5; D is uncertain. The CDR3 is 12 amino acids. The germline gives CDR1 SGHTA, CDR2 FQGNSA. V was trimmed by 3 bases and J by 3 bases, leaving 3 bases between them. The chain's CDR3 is CASSLINQPQHF. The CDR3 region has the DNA TGTGCCAGCAGCTTGATCAATCAGCCCCAGCATTTT.

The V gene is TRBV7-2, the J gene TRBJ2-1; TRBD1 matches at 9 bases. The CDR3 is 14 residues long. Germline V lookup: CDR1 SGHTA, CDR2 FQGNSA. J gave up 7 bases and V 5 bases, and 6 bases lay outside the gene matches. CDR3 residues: CASSGTGGSNEQFF. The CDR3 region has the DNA TGTGCCAGCAGCGGCACAGGGGGCTCGAATGAGCAGTTCTTC.

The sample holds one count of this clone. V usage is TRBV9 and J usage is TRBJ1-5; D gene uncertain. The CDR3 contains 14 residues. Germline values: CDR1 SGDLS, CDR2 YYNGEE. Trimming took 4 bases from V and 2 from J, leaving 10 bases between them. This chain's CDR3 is CASSPEVGNQPQHF. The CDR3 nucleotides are TGTGCCAGCAGCCCCGAGGTCGGCAATCAGCCCCAGCATTTT. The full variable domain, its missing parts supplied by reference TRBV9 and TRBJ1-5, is DSGVTQTPKHLITATGQRVTLRCSPRSGDLSVYWYQQSLDQGLQFLIQYYNGEERAKGNILERFSAQQFPDLHSELNLSSLELGDSALYFCASSPEVGNQPQHFGDGTRLSIL.

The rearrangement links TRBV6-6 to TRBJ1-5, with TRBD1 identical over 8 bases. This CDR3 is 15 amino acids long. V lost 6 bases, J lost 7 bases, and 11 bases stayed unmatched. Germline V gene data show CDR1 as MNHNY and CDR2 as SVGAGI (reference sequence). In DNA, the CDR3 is TGTGCCAGCAGCAGTGATACAGGGGGTAACCAGCCCCAGCATTTT. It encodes CASSSDTGGNQPQHF.

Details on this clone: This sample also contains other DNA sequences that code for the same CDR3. DNA of the CDR3: TGCGCCAGCAGCTTGGCGCGAGAGTACAATGAGCAGTTCTTC. This codes for CASSLAREYNEQFF. The gene calls are TRBV5-1 and TRBJ2-1; D ambiguous. The germline V and J ends were trimmed by 0 bases and 4 bases, with 8 bases remaining between them. The CDR3 has 14 residues. The germline CDR1 and CDR2 sequences are SGHRS and YFSETQ.

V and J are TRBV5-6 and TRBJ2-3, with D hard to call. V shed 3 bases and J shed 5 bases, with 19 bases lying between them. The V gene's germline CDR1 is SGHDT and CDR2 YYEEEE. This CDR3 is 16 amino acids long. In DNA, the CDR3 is TGTGCCAGCAGCTCGCCGAAAGACAAGCCGCGAGATACGCAGTATTTT. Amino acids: CASSSPKDKPRDTQYF.

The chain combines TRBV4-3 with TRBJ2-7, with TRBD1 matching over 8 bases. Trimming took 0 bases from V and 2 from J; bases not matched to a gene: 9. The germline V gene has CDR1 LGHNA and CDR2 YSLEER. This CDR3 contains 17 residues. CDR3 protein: CASSQDWQGAPTYEQYF. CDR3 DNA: TGCGCCAGCAGCCAAGATTGGCAGGGGGCCCCGACCTACGAGCAGTACTTC.

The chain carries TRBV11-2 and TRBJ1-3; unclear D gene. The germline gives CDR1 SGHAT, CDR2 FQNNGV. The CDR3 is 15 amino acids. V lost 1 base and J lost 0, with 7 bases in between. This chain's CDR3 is CASSLVACSGNTIYF. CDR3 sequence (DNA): TGTGCCAGCAGCTTAGTGGCCTGCTCTGGAAACACCATATATTTT.

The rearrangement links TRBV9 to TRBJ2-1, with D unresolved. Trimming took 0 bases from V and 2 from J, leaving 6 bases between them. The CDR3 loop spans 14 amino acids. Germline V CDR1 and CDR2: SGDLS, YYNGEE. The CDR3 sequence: CASSVDDTYNEQFF. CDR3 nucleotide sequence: TGTGCCAGCAGCGTAGATGACACCTACAATGAGCAGTTCTTC.

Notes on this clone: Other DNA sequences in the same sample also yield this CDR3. The CDR3 loop reads CASSPEGNQPQHF. CDR3 nucleotides: TGCGCCAGCAGCCCCGAGGGGAATCAGCCCCAGCATTTT. The chain employs TRBV5-1 and TRBJ1-5; D possibly corresponds to TRBD1 (5 bases). Per germline, CDR1 SGHRS and CDR2 YFSETQ. Trimming removed 4 bases from V and 4 bases from J, with 9 bases in between. This CDR3 has 13 amino acids.

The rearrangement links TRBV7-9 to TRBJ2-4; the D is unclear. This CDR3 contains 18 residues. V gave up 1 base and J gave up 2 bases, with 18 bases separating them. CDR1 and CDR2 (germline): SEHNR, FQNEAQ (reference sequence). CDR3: CASSLVFYRDPTKNIQYF. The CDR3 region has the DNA TGTGCCAGCAGCTTAGTCTTCTACAGAGACCCTACCAAAAACATTCAGTACTTC. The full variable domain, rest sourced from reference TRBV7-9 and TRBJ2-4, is DTGVSQNPRHKITKRGQNVTFRCDPISEHNRLYWYRQTLGQGPEFLTYFQNEAQLEKSRLLSDRFSAERPKGSFSTLEIQRTEQGDSAMYLCASSLVFYRDPTKNIQYFGAGTRLSVL.

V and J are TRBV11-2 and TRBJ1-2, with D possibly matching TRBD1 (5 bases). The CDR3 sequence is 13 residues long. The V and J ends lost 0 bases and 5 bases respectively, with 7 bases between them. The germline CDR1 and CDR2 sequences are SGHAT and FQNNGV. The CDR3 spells CASSLDREYGYTF. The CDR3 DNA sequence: TGTGCCAGCAGCTTAGACAGGGAGTATGGCTACACCTTC.

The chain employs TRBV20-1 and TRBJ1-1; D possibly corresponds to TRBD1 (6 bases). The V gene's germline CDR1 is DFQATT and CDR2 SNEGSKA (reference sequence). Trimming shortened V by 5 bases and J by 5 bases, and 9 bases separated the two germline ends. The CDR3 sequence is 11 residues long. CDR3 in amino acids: CSAWRGTEAFF. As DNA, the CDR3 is TGCAGTGCTTGGAGGGGGACTGAAGCTTTCTTT.

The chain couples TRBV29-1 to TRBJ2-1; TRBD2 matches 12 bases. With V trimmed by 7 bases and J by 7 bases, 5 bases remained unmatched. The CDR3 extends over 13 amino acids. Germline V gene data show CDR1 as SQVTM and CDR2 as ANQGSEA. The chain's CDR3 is CSASGTSGNEQFF. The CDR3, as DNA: TGCAGCGCATCCGGGACTAGCGGGAATGAGCAGTTCTTC.

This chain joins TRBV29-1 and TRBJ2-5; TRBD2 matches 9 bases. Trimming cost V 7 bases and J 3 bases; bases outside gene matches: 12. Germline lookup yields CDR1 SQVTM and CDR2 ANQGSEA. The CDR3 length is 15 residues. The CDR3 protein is CSDAFSREGKETQYF. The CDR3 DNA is TGCAGCGACGCTTTCTCGCGGGAGGGAAAAGAGACCCAGTACTTC.

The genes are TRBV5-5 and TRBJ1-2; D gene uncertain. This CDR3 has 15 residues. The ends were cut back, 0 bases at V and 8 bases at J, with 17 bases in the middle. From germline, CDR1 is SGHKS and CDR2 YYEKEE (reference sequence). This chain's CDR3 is CASSLEVPRGEGYTF. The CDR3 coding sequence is TGTGCCAGCAGCTTGGAAGTGCCGAGAGGAGAGGGCTACACCTTC.

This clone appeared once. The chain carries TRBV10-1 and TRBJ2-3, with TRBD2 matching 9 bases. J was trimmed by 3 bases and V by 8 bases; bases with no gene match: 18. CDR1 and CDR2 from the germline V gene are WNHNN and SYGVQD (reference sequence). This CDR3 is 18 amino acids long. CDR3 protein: CASPPSKREESFTDTQYF. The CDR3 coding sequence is TGCGCCAGCCCCCCCTCGAAGCGGGAGGAGAGTTTTACAGATACGCAGTATTTT.

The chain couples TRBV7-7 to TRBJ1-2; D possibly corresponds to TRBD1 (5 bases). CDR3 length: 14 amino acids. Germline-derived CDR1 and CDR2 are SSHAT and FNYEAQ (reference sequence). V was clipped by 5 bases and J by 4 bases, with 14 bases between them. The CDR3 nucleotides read TGTGCCAGCAGCCCAGGGACGGTTGTCTATGGCTACACCTTC. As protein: CASSPGTVVYGYTF.

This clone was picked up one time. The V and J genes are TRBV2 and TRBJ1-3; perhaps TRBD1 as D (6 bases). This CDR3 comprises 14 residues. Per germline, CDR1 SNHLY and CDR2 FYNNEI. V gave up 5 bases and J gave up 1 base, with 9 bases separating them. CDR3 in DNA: TGTGCCAGCAGTTTGGACAGTTCTGGAAACACCATATATTTT. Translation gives CASSLDSSGNTIYF. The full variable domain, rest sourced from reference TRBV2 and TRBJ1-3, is EPEVTQTPSHQVTQMGQEVILRCVPISNHLYFYWYRQILGQKVEFLVSFYNNEISEKSEIFDDQFSVERPDGSNFTLKIRSTKLEDSAMYFCASSLDSSGNTIYFGEGSWLTVV.